A single sample gave rise to the 32 T cell receptor beta chains below, sequenced in a study of shared clonotypes between healthy human individuals. Naive-designated CD8 cells lacked CD45RO, were positively enriched for CCR7, and omitted terminally differentiated effector memory CD45RA+ cells. The assay was immunoSEQ multiplex PCR, and TCRdb's table has in-frame clones only and misses some. The sample yields over 2 million clones, about 94% seen once. Specimen: naive CD8+ T cells sorted from blood. The receptors shown here come from a man between 18 and 35 years old in good health.

Comments on this clone: This sample also contains other DNA sequences that code for the same CDR3. The V gene is TRBV9, the J gene TRBJ2-3, with D possibly being TRBD2 (5 bases). This CDR3 spans 13 amino acids. Trimming stripped 2 bases from V and 4 bases from J, with 8 bases between. CDR1 and CDR2 from the germline V gene are SGDLS and YYNGEE. For the CDR3, the DNA is TGTGCCAGCAGCGTCGGACTGGCAGATACGCAGTATTTT. This gives the protein CASSVGLADTQYF.

J is TRBJ2-1 and V is TRBV28, with D uncertain. CDR1 and CDR2 from the germline V gene are MDHEN and SYDVKM. V was clipped by 3 bases and J by 10 bases, with 4 bases between them. This CDR3 is 10 amino acids long. As DNA, the CDR3 is TGTGCCAGCAGTTTGTCGGAGCAGTTCTTC. It specifies CASSLSEQFF.

The chain recombines TRBV5-6 with TRBJ2-2, with 11 positions matching TRBD2. The CDR3 has 16 amino acids. Germline lookup yields CDR1 SGHDT and CDR2 YYEEEE. V lost 2 bases, J lost 4 bases, and 4 bases stayed unmatched. CDR3 residues: CASSFPGLAATGELFF. The CDR3 coding sequence is TGTGCCAGCAGCTTTCCGGGACTAGCGGCCACCGGGGAGCTGTTTTTT. The whole variable domain, filled in from reference TRBV5-6 and TRBJ2-2, reads DAGVTQSPTHLIKTRGQQVTLRCSPKSGHDTVSWYQQALGQGPQFIFQYYEEEERQRGNFPDRFSGHQFPNYSSELNVNALLLGDSALYLCASSFPGLAATGELFFGEGSRLTVL.

The rearrangement joins TRBV9 to TRBJ2-6; D is unclear. The CDR3 is 14 amino acids. V was clipped by 0 bases and J by 3 bases, with 4 bases between them. Germline V gene lookup returns CDR1 SGDLS and CDR2 YYNGEE. In nucleotides, the CDR3 is TGTGCCAGCAGCGTAGTCGATGGGGCCAACGTCCTGACTTTC. Amino acids: CASSVVDGANVLTF.

The chain has TRBV5-5 and TRBJ1-2; 8 bases are a match to TRBD1. CDR3 length equals 14 residues. CDR1 is SGHKS, CDR2 YYEKEE, per germline (reference sequence). V lost 5 bases to trimming and J lost 3 bases; unmatched junction nucleotides: 6. CDR3 sequence: CASRTGVMDYGYTF. The CDR3 DNA follows: TGTGCCAGCAGGACAGGGGTAATGGACTATGGCTACACCTTC. The whole variable domain, filled in from reference TRBV5-5 and TRBJ1-2, reads DAGVTQSPTHLIKTRGQQVTLRCSPISGHKSVSWYQQVLGQGPQFIFQYYEKEERGRGNFPDRFSARQFPNYSSELNVNALLLGDSALYLCASRTGVMDYGYTFGSGTRLTVV.

This chain connects TRBV29-1 to TRBJ2-6; D possibly matches TRBD1 or TRBD2 (6 bases each). CDR3 length: 15 residues. Trimming removed 4 bases at V and 3 bases at J, with 13 bases between. Germline-derived CDR1 and CDR2 are SQVTM and ANQGSEA. This CDR3 reads CSVVPGGGGANVLTF. CDR3 DNA: TGCAGCGTTGTCCCCGGGGGCGGTGGGGCCAACGTCCTGACTTTC.

This clone was detected only once. J is TRBJ1-5 and V is TRBV7-3; 12 bases line up with TRBD1. Germline V gene data show CDR1 as SGHTA and CDR2 as FQGTGA. This CDR3 spans 15 amino acids. The junction had 4 bases not matched to a gene; V was cut back by 5 bases and J by 5 bases. The CDR3 DNA follows: TGTGCCAGCAGCCCGGGACAGGGGGCGGATCAGCCCCAGCATTTT. This encodes CASSPGQGADQPQHF.

The chain links TRBV2 to TRBJ1-4, with unresolved D. From germline, CDR1 is SNHLY and CDR2 FYNNEI. The CDR3 spans 15 residues. The ends were cut back, 6 bases at V and 6 bases at J, with 17 bases in the middle. CDR3 DNA: TGTGCCAGCAGAGATGTACAGAGCTGGGATGAAAAACTGTTTTTT. It encodes CASRDVQSWDEKLFF.

The chain has TRBV4-3 and TRBJ2-2; D may be TRBD1 (6 bases). There are 16 residues in the CDR3. Trimming stripped 1 base from V and 7 bases from J, with 16 bases between. Germline V gene lookup returns CDR1 LGHNA and CDR2 YSLEER. The CDR3 coding sequence is TGCGCCAGCAGCCAAGGGATGGACAGCGGCCGCGGGGAGCTGTTTTTT. The encoded protein is CASSQGMDSGRGELFF.

The V and J genes are TRBV30 and TRBJ2-3, with TRBD2 matching over 8 bases. The CDR3 sequence is 15 residues long. Germline CDR1 reads GTSNPN; CDR2 reads SVGIG (reference sequence). Trimming took 3 bases from V and 1 from J; bases not matched to a gene: 6. The CDR3 is CAWSGLRGGTDTQYF. In DNA, the CDR3 is TGTGCCTGGAGCGGGCTGCGGGGGGGCACAGATACGCAGTATTTT.

To note about this clone: Other DNA sequences in this sample translate to the same CDR3. This chain joins TRBV19 and TRBJ2-7; D may be TRBD1 (5 bases). Germline V CDR1 and CDR2: LNHDA, SQIVND (reference sequence). V was clipped by 6 bases and J by 1 base, with 10 bases between them. The CDR3 is 13 amino acids. CDR3 nucleotides: TGTGCCAGTAGCCCAGGGCTTTCCTACGAGCAGTACTTC. It translates to CASSPGLSYEQYF.

The genes are TRBV7-9 and TRBJ2-7; TRBD1 agrees at 10 bases. Looked up from germline, CDR1 is SEHNR and CDR2 is FQNEAQ (reference sequence). The CDR3 runs to 15 residues. Unmatched junction bases numbered 5, after V lost 1 base and J lost 5 bases. The DNA of the CDR3 is TGTGCCAGCAGCTTAGTTGGGACAGGGGACAACGAGCAGTACTTC. Translated, it gives CASSLVGTGDNEQYF.

The rearrangement joins TRBV4-3 to TRBJ2-1; 8 positions match TRBD2. The CDR3 extends over 17 amino acids. CDR1 is LGHNA, CDR2 YSLEER, per germline. The V and J ends lost 0 bases and 6 bases, in that order; junction bases with no gene match: 10. In DNA, the CDR3 is TGCGCCAGCAGCCAAGATAGACGGGAGGGCCTATTCAATGAGCAGTTCTTC. Residues: CASSQDRREGLFNEQFF.

The J gene is TRBJ2-7, the V gene TRBV28, with D possibly being TRBD1 (6 bases). The CDR3 is made up of 14 amino acids. Trimming shortened V by 4 bases and J by 1 base, and 11 bases separated the two germline ends. The germline CDR1 and CDR2 sequences are MDHEN and SYDVKM. The CDR3 loop is CASSSLGQSYEQYF. The DNA of the CDR3 is TGTGCCAGCAGTTCCCTTGGACAGTCCTACGAGCAGTACTTC. Looking up the rest from reference TRBV28 and TRBJ2-7 gives the full variable domain: DVKVTQSSRYLVKRTGEKVFLECVQDMDHENMFWYRQDPGLGLRLIYFSYDVKMKEKGDIPEGYSVSREKKERFSLILESASTNQTSMYLCASSSLGQSYEQYFGPGTRLTVT.

The chain is built from TRBV5-1 and TRBJ1-1, with D possibly TRBD1 on 6 matching bases. This CDR3 has 14 amino acids. V was trimmed by 0 bases and J by 4 bases, leaving 10 bases between them. CDR1 and CDR2 from the germline V gene are SGHRS and YFSETQ. This chain's CDR3 is CASSLAGTTTEAFF. CDR3 nucleotides: TGCGCCAGCAGCTTGGCCGGGACAACCACTGAAGCTTTCTTT.

This clone has just one count. The chain uses TRBV6-5 and TRBJ2-1; 11 positions match TRBD2. CDR1 and CDR2 from the germline V gene are MNHEY and SVGAGI. The CDR3 runs 15 residues. V shed 0 bases and J 7 bases; nucleotides not matched to a gene: 2. The CDR3 sequence: CASSYSPSGRNEQFF. CDR3 DNA: TGTGCCAGCAGTTACTCTCCTAGCGGGAGGAATGAGCAGTTCTTC.

The rearrangement links TRBV10-2 to TRBJ2-1; the match to TRBD1 covers 11 bases. The germline gives CDR1 WSHSY, CDR2 SAAADI. The J segment lost 6 bases and the V segment lost 3 bases, leaving 4 bases of the junction unmatched. This CDR3 region has 15 residues. In nucleotides, the CDR3 is TGCGCCAGCAGTGACGGGACAGGGGGTCCCAATGAGCAGTTCTTC. Amino acids: CASSDGTGGPNEQFF.

The J gene is TRBJ2-3, the V gene TRBV5-4; maybe TRBD2 (6 bases). Germline CDR1 SGHNT, CDR2 YYREEE (reference sequence). The CDR3 covers 16 residues. Trimming cost V 4 bases and J 4 bases, with 19 bases left between them. CDR3 in amino acids: CASSPGTPWDPDTQYF. The CDR3 DNA follows: TGTGCCAGCAGCCCCGGGACTCCCTGGGATCCAGATACGCAGTATTTT.

The genes are TRBV14 and TRBJ2-7; TRBD1 might be the D (5 bases). Between the trimmed V and J ends, which lost 0 bases and 4 bases, there was a span of 7 bases. The length of the CDR3 is 13 residues. Germline V gene sequence: CDR1 SGHDN, CDR2 FVKESK. Written as DNA, the CDR3 is TGTGCCAGCAGCCAAGAACAGGAGTACGAGCAGTACTTC. Translated, it gives CASSQEQEYEQYF. Full variable domain (rest looked up from reference TRBV14 and TRBJ2-7): EAGVTQFPSHSVIEKGQTVTLRCDPISGHDNLYWYRRVMGKEIKFLLHFVKESKQDESGMPNNRFLAERTGGTYSTLKVQPAELEDSGVYFCASSQEQEYEQYFGPGTRLTVT.

The V gene is TRBV2, the J gene TRBJ2-7, with D perhaps being TRBD1 or TRBD2 (5 bases each). The CDR3 runs to 12 residues. With 1 base removed from V and 6 bases from J, the gap between germline ends came to 7 bases. Germline V gene lookup returns CDR1 SNHLY and CDR2 FYNNEI. Written as DNA, the CDR3 is TGTGCCAGCAGTGAAGGGGGGATCGAGCAGTACTTC. Its protein product is CASSEGGIEQYF.

This clone was counted once. The chain has TRBV6-1 and TRBJ1-5; D perhaps matches TRBD1 (6 bases). Trimming took 3 bases from V and 2 from J, leaving 11 bases between them. The germline gives CDR1 MNHNS, CDR2 SASEGT. The CDR3 length is 15 residues. As DNA, the CDR3 is TGTGCCAGCAGTGATGTATCAGGGGGCAATCAGCCCCAGCATTTT. Its protein is CASSDVSGGNQPQHF.

J is TRBJ2-4 and V is TRBV28, with D possibly being TRBD1 (6 bases). Trimming pared 3 bases from V and 1 base from J, leaving 13 bases between. This CDR3 is built from 16 residues. Germline CDR1 is MDHEN and CDR2 is SYDVKM. CDR3 protein: CASSFWAGDAKNIQYF. CDR3 coding DNA: TGTGCCAGCAGTTTTTGGGCAGGGGATGCCAAAAACATTCAGTACTTC.

The rearrangement uses TRBV13 and TRBJ2-7, with D perhaps TRBD1 or TRBD2 (7 bases each). V gave up 5 bases and J gave up 6 bases, with 11 bases separating them. Germline V lookup: CDR1 PRHDT, CDR2 FYEKMQ (reference sequence). The CDR3 is made up of 12 amino acids. The CDR3 nucleotides are TGTGCCAGCAGCCCAGGGGGGGTCGAGCAGTACTTC. It is translated as CASSPGGVEQYF. The variable domain in full, with the rest retrieved from reference TRBV13 and TRBJ2-7, is AAGVIQSPRHLIKEKRETATLKCYPIPRHDTVYWYQQGPGQDPQFLISFYEKMQSDKGSIPDRFSAQQFSDYHSELNMSSLELGDSALYFCASSPGGVEQYFGPGTRLTVT.

The chain carries TRBV10-1 and TRBJ2-1; D might be TRBD1 (6 bases). In germline, CDR1 is WNHNN, CDR2 SYGVQD (reference sequence). The CDR3 loop spans 17 amino acids. V was shortened by 3 bases and J by 6 bases, with 21 bases between the two germline ends. The CDR3 DNA sequence: TGCGCCAGCAGTGACCCGCCAACAGGGTACGGGGCCAATGAGCAGTTCTTC. Translating it yields CASSDPPTGYGANEQFF.

A few counts support this clone. This sequence joins TRBV7-9 and TRBJ1-2, with a tentative D call TRBD1 (5 bases). The germline CDR1 and CDR2 sequences are SEHNR and FQNEAQ (reference sequence). This CDR3 has 15 residues. Trimming shortened V by 2 bases and J by 3 bases, and 13 bases separated the two germline ends. The CDR3 bases are TGTGCCAGCAGCTTACACCCCACAGGCCACTATGGCTACACCTTC. Translated: CASSLHPTGHYGYTF.

A word on this clone: Other DNA sequences in this specimen translate into the identical CDR3. The chain employs TRBV5-6 and TRBJ1-5; no clear D. From germline, CDR1 is SGHDT and CDR2 YYEEEE. Trimming removed 2 bases at V and 7 bases at J, with 10 bases between. The CDR3 is 13 residues long. Here the CDR3 DNA reads TGTGCCAGCAGCTTCGGGCGAGGCCAGCCCCAGCATTTT. This translates into CASSFGRGQPQHF.

The chain recombines TRBV7-6 with TRBJ1-1; D gene unclear. Germline assignment: CDR1 SGHVS and CDR2 FNYEAQ. Trimming took off 8 bases at V and 0 bases at J, with 7 bases between the two ends. The CDR3 runs 12 residues. Here the CDR3 reads CASLGLNTEAFF. The CDR3 bases are TGTGCCAGCTTAGGCTTGAACACTGAAGCTTTCTTT.

The chain combines TRBV7-6 with TRBJ2-2; 11 bases align to TRBD2. Losses at the gene ends were 5 bases for V and 1 base for J; bases not matched to a gene: 9. Germline V gene sequence: CDR1 SGHVS, CDR2 FNYEAQ. The CDR3 is 18 amino acids. The CDR3 is CASSTYPSGGLNTGELFF. In DNA, the CDR3 is TGTGCCAGCAGCACCTATCCTAGCGGGGGGTTGAACACCGGGGAGCTGTTTTTT.

The V and J genes are TRBV28 and TRBJ1-3; 8 positions match TRBD1. Germline values: CDR1 MDHEN, CDR2 SYDVKM. The CDR3 runs 15 residues. V lost 3 bases and J lost 4; bases outside the gene matches: 5. The CDR3 loop is CASSLTGEEGNTIYF. The DNA of the CDR3 is TGTGCCAGCAGTTTGACAGGGGAGGAAGGAAACACCATATATTTT.

The chain recombines TRBV11-2 with TRBJ1-1, with 7 bases aligning to TRBD1. The CDR3 is 14 residues long. Germline lookup yields CDR1 SGHAT and CDR2 FQNNGV. V dropped 0 bases and J dropped 4; count of bases not matched to a gene: 2. Written as DNA, the CDR3 is TGTGCCAGCAGCTTAGATACAGGGGTCACTGAAGCTTTCTTT. It yields the protein CASSLDTGVTEAFF.

The chain is built from TRBV27 and TRBJ2-1, with 11 bases lining up with TRBD2. CDR1 MNHEY and CDR2 SMNVEV come from the germline V gene (reference sequence). V lost 5 bases, J lost 4 bases, and 10 bases stayed unmatched. CDR3 size: 17 residues. The CDR3 spells CASSVLGLAGGYNEQFF. The CDR3 nucleotides read TGTGCCAGCAGTGTTTTAGGGCTAGCGGGAGGATACAATGAGCAGTTCTTC.

The chain's CDR3 is CASSPNSGYEQYF. Here the CDR3 DNA reads TGTGCCAGCAGCCCTAATAGCGGTTACGAGCAGTACTTC. The chain combines TRBV6-5 with TRBJ2-7; tentatively, D is TRBD2 (6 bases). Germline-derived CDR1 and CDR2 are MNHEY and SVGAGI. The CDR3 sequence is 13 residues long. Deletions cut 6 bases from V and 4 bases from J, with 13 bases between.